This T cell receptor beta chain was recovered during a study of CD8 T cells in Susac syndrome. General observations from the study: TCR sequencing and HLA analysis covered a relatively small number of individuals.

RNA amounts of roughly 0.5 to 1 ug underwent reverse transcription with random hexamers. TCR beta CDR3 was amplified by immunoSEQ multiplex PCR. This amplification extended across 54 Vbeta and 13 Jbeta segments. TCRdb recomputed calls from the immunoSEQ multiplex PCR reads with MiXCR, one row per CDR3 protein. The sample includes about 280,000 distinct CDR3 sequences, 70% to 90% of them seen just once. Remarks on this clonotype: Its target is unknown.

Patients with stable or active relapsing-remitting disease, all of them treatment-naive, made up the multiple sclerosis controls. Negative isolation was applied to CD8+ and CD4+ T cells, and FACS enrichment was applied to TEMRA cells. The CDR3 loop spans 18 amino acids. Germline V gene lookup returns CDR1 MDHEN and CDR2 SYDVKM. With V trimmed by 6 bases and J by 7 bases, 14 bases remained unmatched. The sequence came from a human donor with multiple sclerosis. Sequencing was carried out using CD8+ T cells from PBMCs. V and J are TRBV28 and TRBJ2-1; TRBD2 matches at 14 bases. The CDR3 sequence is CASSSRGARTSGRNEQFF. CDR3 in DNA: TGTGCCAGCAGCTCAAGGGGAGCTCGGACTAGCGGGAGGAATGAGCAGTTCTTC.